This entry features one T cell receptor beta chain sequence. Sequencing used immunoSEQ multiplex PCR; TCRdb keeps in-frame clones, though not all of them. The sample holds over 200,000 clones, 85% to 90% seen once. This entry belongs to a study of cytomegalovirus exposure and HLA in healthy donors. This CDR3 is built from 15 residues. With 3 bases removed from V and 0 bases from J, the gap between germline ends came to 13 bases. The germline V gene encodes CDR1 SGHNT and CDR2 YYREEE (reference sequence). This chain connects TRBV5-4 to TRBJ2-7; possibly TRBD2 for D (6 bases). The TCR originated in a woman under 30 in good health and CMV-seronegative. Sequenced sample: PBMCs. The CDR3, as DNA: TGTGCCAGCAGCTCATTAGCGGAGAACTCCTACGAGCAGTACTTC. The encoded protein is CASSSLAENSYEQYF.